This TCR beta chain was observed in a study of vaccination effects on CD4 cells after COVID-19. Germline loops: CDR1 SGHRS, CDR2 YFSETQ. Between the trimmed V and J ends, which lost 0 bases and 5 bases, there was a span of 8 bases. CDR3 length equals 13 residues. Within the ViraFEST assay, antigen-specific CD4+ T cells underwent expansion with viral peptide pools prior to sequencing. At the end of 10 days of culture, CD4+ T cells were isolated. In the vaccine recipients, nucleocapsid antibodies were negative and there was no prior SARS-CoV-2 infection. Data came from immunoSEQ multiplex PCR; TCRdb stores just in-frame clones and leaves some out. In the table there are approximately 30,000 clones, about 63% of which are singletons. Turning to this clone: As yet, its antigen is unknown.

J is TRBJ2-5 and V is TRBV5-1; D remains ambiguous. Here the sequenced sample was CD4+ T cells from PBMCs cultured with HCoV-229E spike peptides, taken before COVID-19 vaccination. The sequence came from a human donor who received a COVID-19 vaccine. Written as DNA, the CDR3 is TGCGCCAGCAGCTTGGTGGTGGGTGAGACCCAGTACTTC. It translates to CASSLVVGETQYF.